This T cell receptor (beta chain) was profiled in a study of blood T cell repertoires in COVID-19. Study-level background: T cells, B-cell-depleted T cells, or PBMCs provided the cDNA or gDNA that served as material.

Using immunoSEQ multiplex PCR, the repertoire was profiled, and TCRdb retains in-frame clones only, with some absent. The sample holds some 380,000 clones; 87% are singletons and the top ten take around 1.3%. This clone was counted only a few times. The germline V gene encodes CDR1 SGHRS and CDR2 YFSETQ. This CDR3 has 15 amino acids. Trimming took 7 bases from V and 0 from J, leaving 16 bases between them. The study recruited people aged roughly 18 to 100 years across about two dozen US areas. Material: PBMCs or T cells enriched from blood (not recorded which). This chain connects TRBV5-1 to TRBJ1-1; a possible D gene is TRBD1 (6 bases). The receptor comes from a man younger than 40 who had recovered from COVID-19. CDR3 bases: TGCGCCAGCGCTCAGAGGACAGATGTGAACACTGAAGCTTTCTTT. This sequence encodes CASAQRTDVNTEAFF.